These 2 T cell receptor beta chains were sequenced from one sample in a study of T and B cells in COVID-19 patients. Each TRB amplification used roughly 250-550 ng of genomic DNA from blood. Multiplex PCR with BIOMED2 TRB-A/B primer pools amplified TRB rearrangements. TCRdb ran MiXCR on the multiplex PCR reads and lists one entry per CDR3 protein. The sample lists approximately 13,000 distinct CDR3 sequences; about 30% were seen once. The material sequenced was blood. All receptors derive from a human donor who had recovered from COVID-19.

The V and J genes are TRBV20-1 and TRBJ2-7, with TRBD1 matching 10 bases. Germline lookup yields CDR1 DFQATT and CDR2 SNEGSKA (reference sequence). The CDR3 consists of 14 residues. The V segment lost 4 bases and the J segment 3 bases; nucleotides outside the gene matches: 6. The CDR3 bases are TGCAGTGCTATTAAGGACAGGGGGGTCTACGAGCAGTACTTC. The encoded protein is CSAIKDRGVYEQYF.

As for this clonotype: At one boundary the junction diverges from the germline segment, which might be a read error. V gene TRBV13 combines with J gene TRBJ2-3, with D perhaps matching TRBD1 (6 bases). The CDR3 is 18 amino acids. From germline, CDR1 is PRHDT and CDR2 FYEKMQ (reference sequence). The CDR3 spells CASSPGQGWTIPTDTQYF. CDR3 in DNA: TGCGCCAGCAGCCCGGGACAAGGATGGACCATCCCCACAGATACGCAGTATTTT.